In this sample, the clone carrying this TCR beta chain turned up many times. Its antigen is undetermined. V was clipped by 7 bases and J by 3 bases; unmatched bases: 8. Looked up from germline, CDR1 is MDHEN and CDR2 is SYDVKM. CDR3 length: 14 residues. The data belong to a study of neurological immune-mediated disorders. Time point of the sample: longitudinal time-point 1 (baseline). Study-level results: The level of TCR clonal expansion was highest in patients with HTLV-1-associated myelopathy and lowest in multiple sclerosis, where it fell below the level seen in healthy controls.

5'RACE generated cDNA with 10-nucleotide random UMIs. Every sequencing run drew on 15-18 subjects and yielded over 190 million TCR-beta sequences. A single record per CDR3 protein comes from TCRdb applying MiXCR to the 5' RACE reads. Of 71,000 or so distinct CDR3 sequences detected, roughly an eighth appear once; the ten largest clones hold approximately 4.6%. The specimen sequenced was PBMCs. The chain combines TRBV28 with TRBJ2-7, with 8 bases matching TRBD2. This TCR came from a female donor with HTLV-1-associated myelopathy (HAM/TSP). CDR3 in amino acids: CASIERGIIYEQYF. The CDR3 DNA is TGTGCCAGCATTGAGCGGGGGATCATCTACGAGCAGTACTTC.